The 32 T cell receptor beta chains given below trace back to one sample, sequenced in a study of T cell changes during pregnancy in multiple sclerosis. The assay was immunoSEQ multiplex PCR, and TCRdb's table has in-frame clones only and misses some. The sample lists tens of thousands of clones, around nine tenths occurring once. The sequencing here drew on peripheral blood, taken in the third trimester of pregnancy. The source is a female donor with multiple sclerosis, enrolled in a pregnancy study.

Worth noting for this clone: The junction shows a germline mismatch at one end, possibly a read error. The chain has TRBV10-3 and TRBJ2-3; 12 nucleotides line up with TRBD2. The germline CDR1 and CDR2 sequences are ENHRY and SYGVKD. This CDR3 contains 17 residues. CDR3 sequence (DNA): TGTGCAATCAACGGGGCTAGCGGGGGGGAACTCACAGATACGCAGTATTTT. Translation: CAINGASGGELTDTQYF.

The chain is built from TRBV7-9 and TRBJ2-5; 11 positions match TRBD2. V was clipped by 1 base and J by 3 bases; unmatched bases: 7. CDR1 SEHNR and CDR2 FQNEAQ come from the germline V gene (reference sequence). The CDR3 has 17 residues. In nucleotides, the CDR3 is TGTGCCAGCAGCTTAGGGTCCGGGACTAGCGGAAAAGAGACCCAGTACTTC. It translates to CASSLGSGTSGKETQYF.

CDR3 amino acids: CASSLVAFGTDTQYF. The DNA of the CDR3 is TGTGCCAGCAGCTTGGTAGCTTTCGGCACAGATACGCAGTATTTT. The chain employs TRBV5-4 and TRBJ2-3; unclear D gene. Trimming left V 0 bases short and J 1 base short, with 9 bases between. This CDR3 has 15 residues. Germline V CDR1 and CDR2: SGHNT, YYREEE (reference sequence).

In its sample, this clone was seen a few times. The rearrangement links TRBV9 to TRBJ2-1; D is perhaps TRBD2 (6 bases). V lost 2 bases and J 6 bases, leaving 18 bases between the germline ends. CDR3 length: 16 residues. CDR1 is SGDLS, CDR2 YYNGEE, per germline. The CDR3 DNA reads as TGTGCCAGCAGCGTCAACACCGGGACTTTTTCCAATGAGCAGTTCTTC. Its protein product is CASSVNTGTFSNEQFF.

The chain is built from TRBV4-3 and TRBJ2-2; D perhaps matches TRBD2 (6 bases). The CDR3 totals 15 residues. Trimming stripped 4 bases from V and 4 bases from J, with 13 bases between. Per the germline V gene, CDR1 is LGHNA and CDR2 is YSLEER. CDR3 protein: CASSPPGTGTGELFF. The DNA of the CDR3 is TGCGCCAGCAGCCCCCCCGGGACTGGCACCGGGGAGCTGTTTTTT.

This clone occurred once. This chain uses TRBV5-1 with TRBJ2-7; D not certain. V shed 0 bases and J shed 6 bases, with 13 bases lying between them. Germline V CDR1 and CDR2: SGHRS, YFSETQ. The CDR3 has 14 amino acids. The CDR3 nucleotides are TGCGCCAGCAGCTTGGAACCTCCCAGAGGCGAGCAGTACTTC. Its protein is CASSLEPPRGEQYF.

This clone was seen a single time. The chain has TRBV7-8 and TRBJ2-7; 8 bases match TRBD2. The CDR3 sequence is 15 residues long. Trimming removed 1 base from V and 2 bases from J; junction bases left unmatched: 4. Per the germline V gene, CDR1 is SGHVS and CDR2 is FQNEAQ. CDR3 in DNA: TGTGCCAGCAGCTTAGATTCAGCGGGGGCCTACGAGCAGTACTTC. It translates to CASSLDSAGAYEQYF.

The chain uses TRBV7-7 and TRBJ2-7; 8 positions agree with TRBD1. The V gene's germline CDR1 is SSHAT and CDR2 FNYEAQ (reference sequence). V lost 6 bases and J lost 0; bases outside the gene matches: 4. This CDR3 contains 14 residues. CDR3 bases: TGTGCCAGCAGTCCCGGGACAGGCTCCTACGAGCAGTACTTC. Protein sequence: CASSPGTGSYEQYF.

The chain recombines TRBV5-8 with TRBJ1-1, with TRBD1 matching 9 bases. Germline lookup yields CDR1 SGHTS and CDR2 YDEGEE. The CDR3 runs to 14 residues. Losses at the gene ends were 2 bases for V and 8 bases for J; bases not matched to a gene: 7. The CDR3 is CASSLQGASGEAFF. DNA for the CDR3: TGTGCCAGCAGCTTACAGGGGGCGTCGGGCGAAGCTTTCTTT.

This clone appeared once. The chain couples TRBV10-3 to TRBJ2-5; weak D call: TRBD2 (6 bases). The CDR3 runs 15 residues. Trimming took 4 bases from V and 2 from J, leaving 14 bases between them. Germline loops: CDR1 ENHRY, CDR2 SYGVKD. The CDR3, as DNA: TGTGCCATCAGTGGGGGTGGGACTGGACAAGAGACCCAGTACTTC. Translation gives CAISGGGTGQETQYF.

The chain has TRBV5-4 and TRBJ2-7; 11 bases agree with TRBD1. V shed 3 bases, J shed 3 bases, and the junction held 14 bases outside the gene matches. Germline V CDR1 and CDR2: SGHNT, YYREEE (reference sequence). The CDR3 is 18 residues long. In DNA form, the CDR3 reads TGTGCCAGCAGCTCCGGACAGGGGGCATCCCGATCGGACTACGAGCAGTACTTC. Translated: CASSSGQGASRSDYEQYF.

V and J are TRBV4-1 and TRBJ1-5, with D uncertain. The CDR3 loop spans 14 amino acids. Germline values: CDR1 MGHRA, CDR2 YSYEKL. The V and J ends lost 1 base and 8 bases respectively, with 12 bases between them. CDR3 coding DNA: TGCGCCAGCAGCCAAGGTGGGCCGTTTGAGCCCCAGCATTTT. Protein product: CASSQGGPFEPQHF.

In DNA form, the CDR3 reads TGTGCCAGCAGCTTATTGGGCGGGGGCTACACCTTC. As protein: CASSLLGGGYTF. The gene calls are TRBV7-2 and TRBJ1-2; D remains ambiguous. Germline V CDR1 and CDR2: SGHTA, FQGNSA. The CDR3 consists of 12 residues. Trimming shortened V by 2 bases and J by 8 bases, and 9 bases separated the two germline ends.

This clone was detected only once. The CDR3 region is CASSDRDSPYEQYF. In DNA, the CDR3 is TGCGCCAGCAGTGATAGGGACAGCCCCTACGAGCAGTACTTC. The rearrangement links TRBV10-1 to TRBJ2-7; the match to TRBD1 covers 7 bases. This CDR3 has 14 amino acids. CDR1 and CDR2 from the germline V gene are WNHNN and SYGVQD (reference sequence). The V segment lost 3 bases and the J segment 2 bases; nucleotides outside the gene matches: 4.

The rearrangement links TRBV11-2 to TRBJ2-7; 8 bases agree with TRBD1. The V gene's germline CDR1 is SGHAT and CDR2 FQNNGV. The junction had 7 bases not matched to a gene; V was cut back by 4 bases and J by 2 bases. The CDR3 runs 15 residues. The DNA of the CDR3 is TGTGCCAGCAGCTGGAACGGACAGGGCACCTACGAGCAGTACTTC. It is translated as CASSWNGQGTYEQYF.

CDR3 bases: TGTGCCAGCAGCTTAGTCGGGGGGGGTGCTGAGCAGTTCTTC. Its translation: CASSLVGGGAEQFF. The J gene is TRBJ2-1, the V gene TRBV7-9; 8 bases are shared with TRBD2. The CDR3 runs to 14 residues. Per germline, CDR1 SEHNR and CDR2 FQNEAQ (reference sequence). J was trimmed by 9 bases and V by 1 base; bases with no gene match: 5.

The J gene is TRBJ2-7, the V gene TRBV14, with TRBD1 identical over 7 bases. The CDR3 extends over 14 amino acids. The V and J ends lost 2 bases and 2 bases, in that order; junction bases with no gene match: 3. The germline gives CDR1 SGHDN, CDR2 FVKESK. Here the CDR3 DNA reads TGTGCCAGCAGCCAACGACAGGGAGCCTACGAGCAGTACTTC. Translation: CASSQRQGAYEQYF.

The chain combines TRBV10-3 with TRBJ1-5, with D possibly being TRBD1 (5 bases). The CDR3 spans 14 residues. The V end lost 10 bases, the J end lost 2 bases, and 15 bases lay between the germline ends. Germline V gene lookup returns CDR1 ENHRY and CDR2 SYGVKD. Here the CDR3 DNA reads TGTGCCACTCACCGGGGGGAGGGCAATCAGCCCCAGCATTTT. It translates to CATHRGEGNQPQHF.

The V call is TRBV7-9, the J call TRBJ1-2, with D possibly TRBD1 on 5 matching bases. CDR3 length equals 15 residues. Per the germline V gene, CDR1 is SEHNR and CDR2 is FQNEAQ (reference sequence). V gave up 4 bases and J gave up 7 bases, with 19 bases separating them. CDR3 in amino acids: CASSSLTREAVGYTF. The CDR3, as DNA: TGTGCCAGCAGCTCGTTAACCAGGGAGGCGGTTGGCTACACCTTC.

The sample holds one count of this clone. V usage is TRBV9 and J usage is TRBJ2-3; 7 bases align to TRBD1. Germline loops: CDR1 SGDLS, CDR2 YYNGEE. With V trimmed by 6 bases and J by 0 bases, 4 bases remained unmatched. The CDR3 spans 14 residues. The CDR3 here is CASTGTVSTDTQYF. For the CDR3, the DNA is TGTGCCAGCACCGGGACAGTCAGCACAGATACGCAGTATTTT.

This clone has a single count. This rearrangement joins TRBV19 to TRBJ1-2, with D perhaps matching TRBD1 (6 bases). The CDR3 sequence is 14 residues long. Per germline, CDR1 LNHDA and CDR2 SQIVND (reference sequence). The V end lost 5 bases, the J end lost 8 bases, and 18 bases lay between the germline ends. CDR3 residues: CASSETGALGGYTF. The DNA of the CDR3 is TGTGCCAGTAGTGAGACAGGAGCCCTGGGCGGCTACACCTTC.

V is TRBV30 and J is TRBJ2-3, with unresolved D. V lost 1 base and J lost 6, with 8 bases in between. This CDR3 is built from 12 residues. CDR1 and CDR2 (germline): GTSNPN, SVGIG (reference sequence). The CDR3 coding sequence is TGTGCCTGGAGTGAACGCAGGGATACGCAGTATTTT. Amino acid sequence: CAWSERRDTQYF.

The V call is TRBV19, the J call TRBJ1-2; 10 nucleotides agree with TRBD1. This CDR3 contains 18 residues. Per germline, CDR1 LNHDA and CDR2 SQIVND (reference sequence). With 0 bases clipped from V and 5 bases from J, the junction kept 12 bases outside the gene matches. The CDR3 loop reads CASSIDPPGTGVDYGYTF. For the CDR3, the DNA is TGTGCCAGTAGTATAGATCCGCCCGGGACAGGGGTGGATTATGGCTACACCTTC.

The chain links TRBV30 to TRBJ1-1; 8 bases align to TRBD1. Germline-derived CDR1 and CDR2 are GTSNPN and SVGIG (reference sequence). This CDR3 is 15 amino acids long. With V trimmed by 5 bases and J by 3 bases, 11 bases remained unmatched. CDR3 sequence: CAWAGPGGSYTEAFF. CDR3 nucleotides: TGTGCCTGGGCCGGGCCAGGGGGCTCTTACACTGAAGCTTTCTTT.

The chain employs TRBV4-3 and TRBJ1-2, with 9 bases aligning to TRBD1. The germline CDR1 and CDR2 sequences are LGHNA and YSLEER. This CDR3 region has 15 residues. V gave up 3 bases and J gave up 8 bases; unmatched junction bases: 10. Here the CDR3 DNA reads TGCGCCAGCAGCCATGCGGGACAGGGAAGTGGAGGCTACACCTTC. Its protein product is CASSHAGQGSGGYTF.

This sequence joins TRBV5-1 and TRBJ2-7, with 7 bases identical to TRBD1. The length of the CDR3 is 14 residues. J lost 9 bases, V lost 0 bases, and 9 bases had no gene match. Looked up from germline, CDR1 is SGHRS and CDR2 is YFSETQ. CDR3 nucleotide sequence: TGCGCCAGCAGCTTGGGCCAGGGGGTCAATGGGCAGTACTTC. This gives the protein CASSLGQGVNGQYF.

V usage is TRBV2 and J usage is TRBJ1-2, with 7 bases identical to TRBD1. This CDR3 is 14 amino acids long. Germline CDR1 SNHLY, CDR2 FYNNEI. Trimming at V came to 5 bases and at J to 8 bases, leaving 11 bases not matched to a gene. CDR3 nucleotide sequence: TGTGCCAGCAGTACCACCGGGACAGTTGGCGGCTACACCTTC. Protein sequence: CASSTTGTVGGYTF.

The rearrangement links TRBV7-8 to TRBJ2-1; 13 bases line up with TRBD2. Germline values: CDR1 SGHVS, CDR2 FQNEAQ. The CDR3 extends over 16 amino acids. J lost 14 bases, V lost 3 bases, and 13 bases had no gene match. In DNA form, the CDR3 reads TGTGCCAGCAGCTTCCGGACTAGCGGGAGTGAAGTAAGTAAGTTCTTC. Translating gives CASSFRTSGSEVSKFF.

CDR3 residues: CAWRPGWGTQYF. CDR3 in DNA: TGTGCCTGGAGGCCAGGGTGGGGGACCCAGTACTTC. V gene TRBV30 combines with J gene TRBJ2-5; TRBD1 is a possible D gene (5 bases). Deletions cut 3 bases from V and 7 bases from J, with 12 bases between. Germline loops: CDR1 GTSNPN, CDR2 SVGIG (reference sequence). The CDR3 length is 12 residues.

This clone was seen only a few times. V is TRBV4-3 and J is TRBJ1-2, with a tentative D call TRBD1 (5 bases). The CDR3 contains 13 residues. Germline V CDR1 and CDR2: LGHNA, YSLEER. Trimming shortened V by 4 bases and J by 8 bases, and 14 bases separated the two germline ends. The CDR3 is CASSPRTLEGYTF. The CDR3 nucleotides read TGCGCCAGCAGCCCACGGACATTGGAAGGCTACACCTTC.

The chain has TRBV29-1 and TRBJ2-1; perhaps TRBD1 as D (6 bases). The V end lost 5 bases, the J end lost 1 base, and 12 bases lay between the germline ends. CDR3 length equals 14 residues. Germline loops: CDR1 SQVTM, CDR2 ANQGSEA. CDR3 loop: CSVQGWGSYNEQFF. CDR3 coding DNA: TGCAGCGTTCAGGGGTGGGGTTCCTACAATGAGCAGTTCTTC.

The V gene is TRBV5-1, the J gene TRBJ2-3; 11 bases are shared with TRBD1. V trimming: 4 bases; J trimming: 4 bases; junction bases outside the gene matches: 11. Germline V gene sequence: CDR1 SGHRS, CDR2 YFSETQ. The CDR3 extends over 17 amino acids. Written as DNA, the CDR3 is TGCGCCAGCAGCGTTGCCGTGGACAGGGGGCTCGCAGATACGCAGTATTTT. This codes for CASSVAVDRGLADTQYF.